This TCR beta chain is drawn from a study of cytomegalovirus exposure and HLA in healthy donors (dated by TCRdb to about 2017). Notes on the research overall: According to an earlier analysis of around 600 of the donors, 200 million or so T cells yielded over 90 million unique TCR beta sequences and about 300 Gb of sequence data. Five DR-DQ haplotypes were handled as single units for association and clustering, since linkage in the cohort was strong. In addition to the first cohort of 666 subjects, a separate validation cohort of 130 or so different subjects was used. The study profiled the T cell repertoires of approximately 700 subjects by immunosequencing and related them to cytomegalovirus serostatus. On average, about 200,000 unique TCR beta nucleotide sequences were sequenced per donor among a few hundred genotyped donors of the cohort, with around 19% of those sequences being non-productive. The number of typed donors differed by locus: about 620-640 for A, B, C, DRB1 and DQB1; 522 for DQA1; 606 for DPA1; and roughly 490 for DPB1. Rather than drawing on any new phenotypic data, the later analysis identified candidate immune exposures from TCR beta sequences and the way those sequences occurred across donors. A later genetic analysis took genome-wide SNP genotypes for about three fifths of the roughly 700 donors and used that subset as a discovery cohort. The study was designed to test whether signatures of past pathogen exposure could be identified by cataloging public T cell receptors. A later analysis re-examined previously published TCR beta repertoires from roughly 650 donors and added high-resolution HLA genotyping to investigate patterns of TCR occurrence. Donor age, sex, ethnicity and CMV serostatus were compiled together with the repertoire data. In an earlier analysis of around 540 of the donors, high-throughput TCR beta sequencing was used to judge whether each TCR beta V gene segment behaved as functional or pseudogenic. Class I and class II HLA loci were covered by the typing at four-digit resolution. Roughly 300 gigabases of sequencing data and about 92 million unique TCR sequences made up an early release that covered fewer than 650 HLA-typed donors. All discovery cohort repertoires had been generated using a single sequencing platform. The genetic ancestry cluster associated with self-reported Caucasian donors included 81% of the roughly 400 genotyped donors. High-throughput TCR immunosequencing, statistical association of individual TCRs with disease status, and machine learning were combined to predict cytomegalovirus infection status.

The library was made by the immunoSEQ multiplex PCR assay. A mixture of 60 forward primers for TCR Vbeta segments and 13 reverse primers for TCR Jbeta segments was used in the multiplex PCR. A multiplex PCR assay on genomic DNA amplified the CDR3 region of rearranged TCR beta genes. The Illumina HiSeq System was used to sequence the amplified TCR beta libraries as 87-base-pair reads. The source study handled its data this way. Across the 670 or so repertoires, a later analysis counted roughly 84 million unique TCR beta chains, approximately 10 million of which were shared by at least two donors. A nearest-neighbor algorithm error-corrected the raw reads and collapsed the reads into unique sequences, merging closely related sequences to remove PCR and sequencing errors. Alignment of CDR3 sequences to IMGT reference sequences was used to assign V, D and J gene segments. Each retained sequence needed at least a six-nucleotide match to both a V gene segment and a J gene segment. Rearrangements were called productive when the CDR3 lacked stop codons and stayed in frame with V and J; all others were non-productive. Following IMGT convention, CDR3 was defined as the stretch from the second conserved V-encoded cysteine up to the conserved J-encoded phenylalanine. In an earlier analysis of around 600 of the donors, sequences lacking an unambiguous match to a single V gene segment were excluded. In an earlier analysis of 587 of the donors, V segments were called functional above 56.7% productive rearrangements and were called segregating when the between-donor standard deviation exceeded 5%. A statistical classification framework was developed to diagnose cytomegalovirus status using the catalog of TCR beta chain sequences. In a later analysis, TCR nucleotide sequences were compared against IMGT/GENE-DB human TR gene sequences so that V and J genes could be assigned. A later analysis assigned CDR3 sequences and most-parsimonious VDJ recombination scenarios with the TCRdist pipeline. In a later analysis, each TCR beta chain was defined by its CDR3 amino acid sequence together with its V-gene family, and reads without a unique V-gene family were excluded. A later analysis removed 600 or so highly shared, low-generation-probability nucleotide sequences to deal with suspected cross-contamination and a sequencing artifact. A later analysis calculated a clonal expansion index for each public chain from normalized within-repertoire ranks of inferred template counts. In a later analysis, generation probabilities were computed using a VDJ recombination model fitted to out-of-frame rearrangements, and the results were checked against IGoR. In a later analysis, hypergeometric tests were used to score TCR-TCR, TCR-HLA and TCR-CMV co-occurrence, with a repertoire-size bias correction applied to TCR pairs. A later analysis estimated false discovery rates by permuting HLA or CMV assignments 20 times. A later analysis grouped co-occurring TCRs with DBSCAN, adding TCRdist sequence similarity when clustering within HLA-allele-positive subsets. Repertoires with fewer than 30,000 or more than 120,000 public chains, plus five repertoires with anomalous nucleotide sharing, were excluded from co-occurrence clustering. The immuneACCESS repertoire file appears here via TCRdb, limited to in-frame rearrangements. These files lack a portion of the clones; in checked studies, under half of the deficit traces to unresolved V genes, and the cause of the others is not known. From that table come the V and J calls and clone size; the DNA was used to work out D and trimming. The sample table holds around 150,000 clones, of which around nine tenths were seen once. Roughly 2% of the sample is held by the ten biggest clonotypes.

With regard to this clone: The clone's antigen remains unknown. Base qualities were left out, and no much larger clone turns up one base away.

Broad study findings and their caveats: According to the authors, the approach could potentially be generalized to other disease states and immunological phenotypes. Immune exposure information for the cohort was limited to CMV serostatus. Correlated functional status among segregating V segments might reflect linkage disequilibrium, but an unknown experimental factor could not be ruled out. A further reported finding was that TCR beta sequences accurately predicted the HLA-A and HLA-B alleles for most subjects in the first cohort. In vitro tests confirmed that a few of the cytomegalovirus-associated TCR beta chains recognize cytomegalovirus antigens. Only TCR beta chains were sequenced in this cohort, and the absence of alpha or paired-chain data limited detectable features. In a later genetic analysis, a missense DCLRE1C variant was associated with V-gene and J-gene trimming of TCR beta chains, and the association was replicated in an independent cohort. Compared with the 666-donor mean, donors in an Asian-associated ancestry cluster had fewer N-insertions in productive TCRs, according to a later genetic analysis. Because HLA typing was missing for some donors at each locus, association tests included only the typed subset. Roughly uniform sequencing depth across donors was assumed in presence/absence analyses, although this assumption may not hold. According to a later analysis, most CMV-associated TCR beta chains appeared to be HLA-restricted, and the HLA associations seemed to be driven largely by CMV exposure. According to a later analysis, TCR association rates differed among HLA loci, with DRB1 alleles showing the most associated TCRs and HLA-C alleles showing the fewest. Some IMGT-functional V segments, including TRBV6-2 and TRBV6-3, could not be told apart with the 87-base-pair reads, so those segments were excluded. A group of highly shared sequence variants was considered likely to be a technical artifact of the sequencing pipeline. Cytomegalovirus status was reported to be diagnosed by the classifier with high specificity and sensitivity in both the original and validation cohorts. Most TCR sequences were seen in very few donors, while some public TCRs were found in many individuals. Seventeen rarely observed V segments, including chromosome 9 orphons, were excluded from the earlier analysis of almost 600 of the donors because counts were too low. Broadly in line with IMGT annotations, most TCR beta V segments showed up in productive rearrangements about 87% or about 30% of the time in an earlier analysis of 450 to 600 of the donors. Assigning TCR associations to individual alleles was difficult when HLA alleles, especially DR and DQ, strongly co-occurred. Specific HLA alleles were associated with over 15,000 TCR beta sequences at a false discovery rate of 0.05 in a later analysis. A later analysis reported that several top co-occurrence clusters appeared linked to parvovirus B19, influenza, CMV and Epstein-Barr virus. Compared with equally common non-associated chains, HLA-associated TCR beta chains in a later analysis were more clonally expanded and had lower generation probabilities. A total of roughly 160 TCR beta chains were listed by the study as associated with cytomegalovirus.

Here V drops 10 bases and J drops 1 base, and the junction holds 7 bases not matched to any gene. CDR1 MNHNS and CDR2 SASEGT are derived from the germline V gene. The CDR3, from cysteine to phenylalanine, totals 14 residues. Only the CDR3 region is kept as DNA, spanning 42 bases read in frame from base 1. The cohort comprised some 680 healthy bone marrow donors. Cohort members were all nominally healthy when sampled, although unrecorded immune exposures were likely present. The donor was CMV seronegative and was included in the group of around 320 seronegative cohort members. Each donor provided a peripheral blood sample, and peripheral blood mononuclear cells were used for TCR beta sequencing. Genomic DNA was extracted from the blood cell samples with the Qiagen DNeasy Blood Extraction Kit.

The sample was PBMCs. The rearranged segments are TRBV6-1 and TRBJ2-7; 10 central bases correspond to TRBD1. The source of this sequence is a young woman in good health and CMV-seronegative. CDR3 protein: CAISPGQGSYEQYF. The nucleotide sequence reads TGTGCCATTAGCCCGGGACAGGGGTCCTACGAGCAGTACTTC.